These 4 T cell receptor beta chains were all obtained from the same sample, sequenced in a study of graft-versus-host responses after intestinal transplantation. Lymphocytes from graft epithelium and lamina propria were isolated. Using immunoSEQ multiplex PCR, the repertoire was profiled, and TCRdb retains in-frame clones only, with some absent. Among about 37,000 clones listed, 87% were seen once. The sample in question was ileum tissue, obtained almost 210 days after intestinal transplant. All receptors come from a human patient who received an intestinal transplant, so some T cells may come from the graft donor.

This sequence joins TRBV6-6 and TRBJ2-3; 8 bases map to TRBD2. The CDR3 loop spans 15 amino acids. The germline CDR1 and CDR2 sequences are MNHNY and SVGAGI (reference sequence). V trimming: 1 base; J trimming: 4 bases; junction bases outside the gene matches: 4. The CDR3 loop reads CASSYFAGGADTQYF. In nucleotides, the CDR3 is TGTGCCAGCAGTTACTTTGCGGGGGGCGCAGATACGCAGTATTTT.

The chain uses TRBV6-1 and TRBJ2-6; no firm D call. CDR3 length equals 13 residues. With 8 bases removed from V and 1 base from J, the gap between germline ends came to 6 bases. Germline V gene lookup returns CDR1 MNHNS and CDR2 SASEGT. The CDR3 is CASGQSGANVLTF. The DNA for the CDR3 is TGTGCCAGCGGGCAGTCTGGGGCCAACGTCCTGACTTTC.

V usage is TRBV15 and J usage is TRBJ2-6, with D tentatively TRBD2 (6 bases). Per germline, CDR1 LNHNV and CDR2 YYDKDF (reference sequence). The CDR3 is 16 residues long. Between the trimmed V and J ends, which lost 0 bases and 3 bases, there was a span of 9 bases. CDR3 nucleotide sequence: TGTGCCACCAGCAGAGATCGGGGAGGTGGGGCCAACGTCCTGACTTTC. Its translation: CATSRDRGGGANVLTF.

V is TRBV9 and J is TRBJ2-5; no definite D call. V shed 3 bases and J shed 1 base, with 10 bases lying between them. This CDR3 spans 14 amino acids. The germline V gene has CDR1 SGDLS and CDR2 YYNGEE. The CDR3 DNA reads TGTGCCAGCAGCGCACAAGCTAGCCAAGAGACCCAGTACTTC. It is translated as CASSAQASQETQYF.